The clone carrying this TCR beta chain was detected once. This same CDR3 is encoded by further DNA sequences in the sample. This sample was taken from a study of blood T cell repertoires in COVID-19. This table comes from immunoSEQ multiplex PCR, and its TCRdb copy is limited to in-frame clones, with some not included. This table has 99,000 or so clones, approximately 85% appearing once. V lost 2 bases and J 5 bases, leaving 7 bases between the germline ends. The germline V gene has CDR1 SGHDT and CDR2 YYEEEE. This CDR3 has 13 amino acids. The chain recombines TRBV5-6 with TRBJ1-4; D is uncertain. The sequenced material came from peripheral blood. This clonotype was sampled from a man in his 60s with acute or convalescent COVID-19. CDR3 in amino acids: CASSFQANEKLFF. The CDR3 DNA follows: TGTGCCAGCAGCTTTCAGGCCAATGAAAAACTGTTTTTT.